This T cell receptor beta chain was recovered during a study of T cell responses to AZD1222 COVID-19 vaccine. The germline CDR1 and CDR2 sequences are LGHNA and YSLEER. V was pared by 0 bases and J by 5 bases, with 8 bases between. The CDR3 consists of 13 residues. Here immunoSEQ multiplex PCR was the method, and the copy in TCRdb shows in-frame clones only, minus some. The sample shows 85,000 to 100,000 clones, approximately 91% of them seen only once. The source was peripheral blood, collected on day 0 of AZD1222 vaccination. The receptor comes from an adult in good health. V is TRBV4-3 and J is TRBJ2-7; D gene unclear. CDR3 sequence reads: CASSQDTQNEQYF. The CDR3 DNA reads TGCGCCAGCAGCCAAGATACACAGAACGAGCAGTACTTC.